Shown below are 28 T cell receptor beta chains from a single sample sequenced in a study of T cell changes during pregnancy in multiple sclerosis. The repertoire was sequenced with immunoSEQ multiplex PCR; TCRdb's copy has only in-frame clones and lacks some. The sample comprises 30,000 to 40,000 clones, 93% of which are singletons, and around 8.3% rests with the top ten. The sample in question was CD8+ T cells from peripheral blood mononuclear cells, obtained in the third trimester of pregnancy. The receptors here all came from a female donor with multiple sclerosis, enrolled in a pregnancy study.

This clone was found once. The chain combines TRBV6-6 with TRBJ2-1, with TRBD2 identical over 7 bases. CDR3 length: 16 amino acids. The V gene end was trimmed by 0 bases and the J gene end by 1 base; junction bases not matched to a gene: 3. Germline CDR1 MNHNY, CDR2 SVGAGI (reference sequence). The CDR3 nucleotides read TGTGCCAGCAGTTACTCGAGGGACTATTCCTACAATGAGCAGTTCTTC. As protein: CASSYSRDYSYNEQFF.

The chain recombines TRBV6-5 with TRBJ2-7; 10 bases map to TRBD2. Germline assignment: CDR1 MNHEY and CDR2 SVGAGI. The trim removed 4 bases at V and 0 bases at J, leaving 3 bases unmatched. The CDR3 has 15 amino acids. The CDR3 DNA follows: TGTGCCAGCAGTTCATTAGCGGGGGGCTCCTACGAGCAGTACTTC. Translated, it gives CASSSLAGGSYEQYF.

V gene TRBV25-1 combines with J gene TRBJ1-5; 8 nucleotides align to TRBD1. The V segment lost 6 bases and the J segment 0 bases; nucleotides outside the gene matches: 7. This CDR3 comprises 16 residues. Germline lookup yields CDR1 MGHDK and CDR2 SYGVNS. The CDR3 sequence: CASRVQGVYSNQPQHF. CDR3 sequence (DNA): TGTGCCAGCAGGGTACAGGGGGTTTATAGCAATCAGCCCCAGCATTTT.

This clone was observed a handful of times. The chain has TRBV5-1 and TRBJ1-1; 7 bases fit TRBD1. Trimming removed 1 base from V and 1 base from J; junction bases left unmatched: 4. The CDR3 covers 15 residues. Germline CDR1 is SGHRS and CDR2 is YFSETQ. DNA of the CDR3: TGCGCCAGCAGCTTGAGTTCAGGGGGGAACACTGAAGCTTTCTTT. Translation gives CASSLSSGGNTEAFF.

The rearrangement uses TRBV6-1 and TRBJ2-5, with D hard to call. Germline V gene sequence: CDR1 MNHNS, CDR2 SASEGT. The CDR3 totals 14 residues. Trimming shortened V by 2 bases and J by 1 base, and 8 bases separated the two germline ends. The CDR3 nucleotides read TGTGCCAGCAGTGAAATCAGGTTCCAAGAGACCCAGTACTTC. It is translated as CASSEIRFQETQYF.

The chain is built from TRBV14 and TRBJ1-2; maybe TRBD1 (5 bases). With 4 bases removed from V and 8 bases from J, the gap between germline ends came to 11 bases. Germline CDR1 reads SGHDN; CDR2 reads FVKESK. There are 12 residues in the CDR3. CDR3 bases: TGTGCCAGCAGCCCTCAGGGTGACGGCTACACCTTC. Translated: CASSPQGDGYTF.

The chain recombines TRBV5-6 with TRBJ2-1; D ambiguous. Deletions cut 0 bases from V and 0 bases from J, with 4 bases between. The CDR3 has 14 residues. The germline V gene encodes CDR1 SGHDT and CDR2 YYEEEE. CDR3 loop: CASSLDSSYNEQFF. The CDR3 nucleotides are TGTGCCAGCAGCTTGGACAGCTCCTACAATGAGCAGTTCTTC.

This chain connects TRBV30 to TRBJ1-1, with 8 bases matching TRBD1. Germline V CDR1 and CDR2: GTSNPN, SVGIG (reference sequence). The CDR3 contains 15 residues. V shed 4 bases and J 4 bases; nucleotides not matched to a gene: 11. The CDR3 bases are TGTGCCTGGACCCGGGACAGGACCCAGGTCACTGAAGCTTTCTTT. It encodes CAWTRDRTQVTEAFF.

The chain combines TRBV27 with TRBJ1-5; a possible D gene is TRBD1 (6 bases). The CDR3 spans 15 residues. The V gene lost 4 bases and the J gene lost 3 bases, with 13 bases spanning the gap. Germline CDR1 is MNHEY and CDR2 is SMNVEV (reference sequence). DNA for the CDR3: TGTGCCAGCAGTTACGGGGGGGGCACCAATCAGCCCCAGCATTTT. It is translated as CASSYGGGTNQPQHF.

The chain couples TRBV30 to TRBJ1-1; D is perhaps TRBD1 (5 bases). Germline V gene sequence: CDR1 GTSNPN, CDR2 SVGIG (reference sequence). This CDR3 has 13 amino acids. Between the trimmed V and J ends, which lost 8 bases and 1 base, there was a span of 14 bases. CDR3 residues: CAGKGFANTEAFF. The CDR3 DNA sequence: TGTGCCGGGAAGGGGTTTGCGAACACTGAAGCTTTCTTT.

CDR3: CASSSTGGLYEQYF. The CDR3 nucleotides are TGTGCCAGCAGTTCGACAGGGGGACTCTACGAGCAGTACTTC. This chain connects TRBV27 to TRBJ2-7; 9 nucleotides line up with TRBD1. Germline CDR1 reads MNHEY; CDR2 reads SMNVEV (reference sequence). The CDR3 has 14 amino acids. J was trimmed by 3 bases and V by 4 bases; bases with no gene match: 4.

The chain joins TRBV19 to TRBJ1-1; no clear D gene. Per germline, CDR1 LNHDA and CDR2 SQIVND (reference sequence). The CDR3 has 14 amino acids. V gave up 0 bases and J gave up 4 bases, with 9 bases separating them. This chain's CDR3 is CASSIDFPGTEAFF. The CDR3, as DNA: TGTGCCAGTAGTATAGATTTCCCGGGCACTGAAGCTTTCTTT.

This sequence joins TRBV2 and TRBJ2-7, with TRBD1 as a possible D gene (6 bases). V was trimmed by 7 bases and J by 1 base, leaving 11 bases between them. The germline V gene has CDR1 SNHLY and CDR2 FYNNEI. This CDR3 is built from 13 residues. CDR3 region: CASIRQGSYEQYF. In nucleotides, the CDR3 is TGTGCCAGCATTCGCCAGGGGTCCTACGAGCAGTACTTC.

J is TRBJ2-5 and V is TRBV2, with D perhaps matching TRBD2 (6 bases). Germline lookup yields CDR1 SNHLY and CDR2 FYNNEI. Trimming removed 8 bases at V and 2 bases at J, with 12 bases between. The CDR3 runs 13 residues. CDR3 sequence reads: CASSGLFQETQYF. The CDR3 DNA is TGTGCCAGCTCGGGACTGTTTCAAGAGACCCAGTACTTC.

This chain links TRBV30 with TRBJ2-1; 9 bases are a match to TRBD1. Trimming removed 8 bases from V and 3 bases from J; junction bases left unmatched: 5. Germline values: CDR1 GTSNPN, CDR2 SVGIG (reference sequence). The CDR3 has 13 amino acids. The CDR3, as DNA: TGTGCCAGTGACAGGGGGTACTACAATGAGCAGTTCTTC. It yields the protein CASDRGYYNEQFF.

This clone is a singleton in its sample. The rearrangement joins TRBV11-2 to TRBJ2-7, with 11 bases matching TRBD2. Germline assignment: CDR1 SGHAT and CDR2 FQNNGV. Unmatched junction bases numbered 8, after V lost 5 bases and J lost 5 bases. The CDR3 runs to 15 residues. The CDR3: CASSPGLAEGDEQYF. For the CDR3, the DNA is TGTGCCAGCAGCCCGGGACTAGCGGAAGGGGACGAGCAGTACTTC.

The chain recombines TRBV29-1 with TRBJ2-7; 8 nucleotides align to TRBD1. V shed 3 bases and J 2 bases; nucleotides not matched to a gene: 3. The CDR3 loop spans 13 amino acids. Germline V CDR1 and CDR2: SQVTM, ANQGSEA. CDR3 bases: TGCAGCGTTGAGGACAGGGAGACCTACGAGCAGTACTTC. It is translated as CSVEDRETYEQYF.

This clone is a singleton in its sample. V and J are TRBV12-5 and TRBJ2-3; 13 bases fit TRBD2. The CDR3 spans 16 residues. Trimming cost V 6 bases and J 2 bases; bases outside gene matches: 5. Germline V CDR1 and CDR2: LGHNT, FRNRAP. In DNA form, the CDR3 reads TGTGCTAGTGGAGCGGGACTAGCGGGGCTCACAGATACGCAGTATTTT. Amino acids: CASGAGLAGLTDTQYF.

The genes are TRBV11-2 and TRBJ2-2; unclear D gene. V shed 1 base and J shed 6 bases, with 6 bases lying between them. The CDR3 totals 13 residues. Looked up from germline, CDR1 is SGHAT and CDR2 is FQNNGV. The CDR3 DNA is TGTGCCAGCAGCTTAGGAGGCGCCGGGGAGCTGTTTTTT. Amino acids: CASSLGGAGELFF. The full variable domain, in which reference TRBV11-2 and TRBJ2-2 provide the parts outside the CDR3, is EAGVAQSPRYKIIEKRQSVAFWCNPISGHATLYWYQQILGQGPKLLIQFQNNGVVDDSQLPKDRFSAERLKGVDSTLKIQPAKLEDSAVYLCASSLGGAGELFFGEGSRLTVL.

V and J are TRBV6-7 and TRBJ2-7, with TRBD2 identical over 9 bases. TRBV6-7 qualifies as an ORF whose function is uncertain. The CDR3 totals 19 residues. The junction had 12 bases not matched to a gene; V was cut back by 0 bases and J by 0 bases. The CDR3 reads CASSYSRGLAGWFSYEQYF. The CDR3, as DNA: TGTGCCAGCAGTTACTCGAGAGGGCTAGCGGGGTGGTTCTCCTACGAGCAGTACTTC.

The chain links TRBV5-1 to TRBJ2-1; TRBD1 matches at 9 bases. This CDR3 spans 15 amino acids. Per the germline V gene, CDR1 is SGHRS and CDR2 is YFSETQ. Trimming took 4 bases from V and 1 from J; bases not matched to a gene: 3. The CDR3 is CASSRDRDSYNEQFF. The CDR3 nucleotides read TGCGCCAGCAGCCGGGACAGGGATTCCTACAATGAGCAGTTCTTC.

The chain recombines TRBV7-6 with TRBJ2-5, with TRBD1 matching 8 bases. CDR3 length: 15 residues. After removal of 2 bases from V and 0 bases from J, the junction contained 2 bases not matched to a gene. The V gene's germline CDR1 is SGHVS and CDR2 FNYEAQ. The CDR3 reads CASSLQDRDQETQYF. CDR3 in DNA: TGTGCCAGCAGCTTACAGGACAGGGACCAAGAGACCCAGTACTTC.

The chain is built from TRBV6-1 and TRBJ2-3; TRBD1 matches 7 bases. With V trimmed by 4 bases and J by 5 bases, 9 bases remained unmatched. Germline loops: CDR1 MNHNS, CDR2 SASEGT. This CDR3 has 15 amino acids. Written as DNA, the CDR3 is TGTGCCAGCAGTGGAGCTTCTGACAGGGTAGATACGCAGTATTTT. As protein: CASSGASDRVDTQYF.

This chain joins TRBV2 and TRBJ1-6; 7 positions match TRBD1. CDR3 length equals 16 residues. The ends lost 1 base at V and 7 bases at J; junction bases unmatched: 7. CDR1 and CDR2 from the germline V gene are SNHLY and FYNNEI. The CDR3 DNA sequence: TGTGCCAGCAGTGAAGGGTTGACAGGGTTAAATTCACCCCTCCACTTT. Its protein is CASSEGLTGLNSPLHF.

The V call is TRBV19, the J call TRBJ2-5, with D maybe TRBD2 (7 bases). Germline V gene sequence: CDR1 LNHDA, CDR2 SQIVND (reference sequence). This CDR3 is built from 12 residues. The germline V and J ends were trimmed by 5 bases and 5 bases, with 9 bases remaining between them. Here the CDR3 DNA reads TGTGCCAGTAGTGGCGGGGGCGAGACCCAGTACTTC. Its protein is CASSGGGETQYF.

CDR3 protein: CASSIGYEQYF. For the CDR3, the DNA is TGTGCCAGTAGTATCGGTTACGAGCAGTACTTC. The rearrangement uses TRBV19 and TRBJ2-7; no definite D call. The germline V and J ends were trimmed by 3 bases and 4 bases, with 4 bases remaining between them. CDR3 length: 11 residues. Per germline, CDR1 LNHDA and CDR2 SQIVND (reference sequence).

As concerns this clone: One end of the junction does not line up with germline, which may come from a read error. V gene TRBV20-1 combines with J gene TRBJ1-4; tentatively, D is TRBD1 (6 bases). Germline V gene data show CDR1 as DFQATT and CDR2 as SNEGSKA (reference sequence). The CDR3 contains 9 residues. The CDR3, as DNA: TGCAGTGCAGCTGGAACAGGGTCTTTT. It translates to CSAAGTGSF.

V is TRBV10-3 and J is TRBJ2-7, with D maybe TRBD2 (6 bases). The CDR3 sequence is 13 residues long. Trimming cost V 5 bases and J 1 base, with 9 bases left between them. Germline V gives CDR1 ENHRY, CDR2 SYGVKD. This CDR3 is CAISRDLSYEQYF. Written as DNA, the CDR3 is TGTGCCATCAGTAGGGACTTATCCTACGAGCAGTACTTC.